Listed below are T cell receptor beta chains from one sample, sequenced in a study of T cell responses to AZD1222 COVID-19 vaccine. TCRdb's copy holds only in-frame clones and misses some; the assay was immunoSEQ multiplex PCR. The sample has some 100,000 clones; around nine tenths are singletons. The specimen was peripheral blood, collected 28 days after the second AZD1222 dose. The source is an adult who received the AZD1222 COVID-19 vaccine. CDR3s include the opening cysteine and the closing phenylalanine or tryptophan. The D gene is left open where the match is weak. Clone size is shown for a subset of rows, as once, few, many or a class of expanded clone.

len	v_gene	j_gene	abundance	d_gene	CDR3aa	CDR3nt
14	TRBV7-6	TRBJ2-3	.	.	CASSGGRGTDTQYF	TGTGCCAGCAGCGGCGGCCGGGGCACAGATACGCAGTATTTT
17	TRBV6-2/TRBV6-3	TRBJ1-2	.	.	CASSYSGPNLLNYGYTF	TGTGCCAGCAGTTACTCGGGACCTAACCTTTTAAACTATGGCTACACCTTC
17	TRBV28	TRBJ1-2	.	TRBD1	CASSPRDRGRVGYGYTF	TGTGCCAGCAGCCCACGGGACAGGGGGCGCGTGGGGTATGGCTACACCTTC
14	TRBV3-1/TRBV3-2	TRBJ1-5	.	.	CASSAASGNQPQHF	TGTGCCAGCAGCGCAGCCAGTGGCAATCAGCCCCAGCATTTT
15	TRBV6-5	TRBJ2-3	.	.	CASSLWGLGADTQYF	TGTGCCAGCAGTCTATGGGGGCTAGGGGCAGATACGCAGTATTTT
16	TRBV14	TRBJ1-4	.	TRBD1	CASSPTLNRGGEKLFF	TGTGCCAGCAGCCCTACCCTTAACAGGGGTGGAGAAAAACTGTTTTTT
13	TRBV28	TRBJ1-2	.	.	CASSYLPRGGYTF	TGTGCCAGCAGCTATCTCCCCCGGGGTGGCTACACCTTC
15	TRBV29-1	TRBJ1-2	.	TRBD1	CSVGIGQGTNYGYTF	TGCAGCGTTGGAATTGGACAGGGGACTAACTATGGCTACACCTTC
16	TRBV3-1/TRBV3-2	TRBJ2-5	.	.	CASSQDLGESPETQYF	TGTGCCAGCAGCCAAGACCTAGGTGAAAGTCCGGAGACCCAGTACTTC
14	TRBV7-2	TRBJ1-6	.	.	CASSFLRDNSPLHF	TGTGCCAGCAGCTTCCTCAGGGATAATTCACCCCTCCACTTT
15	TRBV5-4	TRBJ2-1	.	TRBD2	CASSSSGGSYNEQFF	TGTGCCAGCAGTTCCTCGGGGGGATCCTACAATGAGCAGTTCTTC
15	TRBV27	TRBJ1-2	.	.	CASSASSGLGYGYTF	TGTGCCAGCAGTGCGTCGTCAGGGTTAGGGTATGGCTACACCTTC
16	TRBV3-1/TRBV3-2	TRBJ2-1	.	TRBD2	CASSQPLAVSYNEQFF	TGTGCCAGCAGCCAACCTCTAGCGGTCTCCTACAATGAGCAGTTCTTC
14	TRBV3-1/TRBV3-2	TRBJ2-1	.	.	CASRPGTGYNEQFF	TGTGCCAGCAGGCCAGGGACGGGCTACAATGAGCAGTTCTTC
14	TRBV10-3	TRBJ1-1	once	TRBD1	CAISGQGAFAEAFF	TGTGCCATCAGTGGACAGGGGGCGTTCGCTGAAGCTTTCTTT
15	TRBV19	TRBJ2-1	.	TRBD2	CASSTSGGALNEQFF	TGTGCCAGTAGTACTAGCGGGGGGGCCCTTAATGAGCAGTTCTTC
14	TRBV2	TRBJ1-2	.	.	CASSERAGANGYTF	TGTGCCAGCAGTGAACGGGCGGGGGCAAATGGCTACACCTTC
16	TRBV6-5	TRBJ1-1	.	TRBD1	CASSYDRGTVGTEAFF	TGTGCCAGCAGTTATGACAGGGGGACGGTTGGCACTGAAGCTTTCTTT
12	TRBV19	TRBJ1-5	.	.	CASSFSNQPQHF	TGTGCCAGTTCTTTTAGCAATCAGCCCCAGCATTTT
15	TRBV5-4	TRBJ2-7	.	TRBD2	CASSPSGGASGEQYF	TGTGCCAGCAGCCCTAGCGGGGGGGCATCAGGCGAGCAGTACTTC
14	TRBV19	TRBJ1-2	.	.	CASSIVSGNYGYTF	TGTGCCAGTAGTATTGTGTCGGGCAACTATGGCTACACCTTC
14	TRBV28	TRBJ1-2	.	.	CASSASGTPHGYTF	TGTGCCAGCAGTGCCTCCGGGACCCCTCATGGCTACACCTTC
16	TRBV28	TRBJ2-3	few	TRBD2	CASTPPQRGGRNTQYF	TGTGCCAGCACCCCCCCCCAGCGGGGGGGCCGAAATACGCAGTATTTT
12	TRBV30	TRBJ1-2	few	.	CAWSVGGNGYTF	TGTGCCTGGAGTGTGGGGGGGAATGGCTACACCTTC
17	TRBV4-1	TRBJ1-4	.	.	CASSQDEGWRAGEKLFF	TGCGCCAGCAGCCAAGATGAAGGATGGAGGGCGGGCGAAAAACTGTTTTTT
16	TRBV7-2	TRBJ1-2	.	TRBD1	CASSSRRDGQASGYTF	TGTGCCAGCAGCTCACGACGGGACGGACAGGCAAGTGGCTACACCTTC
15	TRBV6-5	TRBJ2-3	.	.	CASTSVEGATDTQYF	TGTGCCAGCACCTCCGTGGAGGGAGCCACAGATACGCAGTATTTT
14	TRBV7-3	TRBJ2-3	.	.	CASSTEGRHDTQYF	TGTGCCAGCAGCACCGAGGGCCGGCACGATACGCAGTATTTT
16	TRBV6-5	TRBJ1-1	.	.	CASSYSGRRKNTEAFF	TGTGCCAGCAGTTACTCCGGACGGCGGAAGAACACTGAAGCTTTCTTT
16	TRBV28	TRBJ2-1	.	TRBD2	CASTRGGGEGYNEQFF	TGTGCCAGCACCCGGGGCGGGGGGGAAGGATACAATGAGCAGTTCTTC
15	TRBV10-3	TRBJ1-4	once	.	CAISESAQGNEKLFF	TGTGCCATCAGTGAGTCTGCACAGGGAAATGAAAAACTGTTTTTT
15	TRBV18	TRBJ1-2	.	.	CASSLDPGTDYGYTF	TGTGCCAGCTCACTAGATCCCGGGACCGACTATGGCTACACCTTC
15	TRBV3-1/TRBV3-2	TRBJ2-7	.	.	CASSQVYQGGLGQYF	TGTGCCAGCAGCCAAGTCTACCAGGGCGGCCTCGGGCAGTACTTC
12	TRBV6-5	TRBJ2-2	.	.	CASTENTGELFF	TGTGCCAGCACCGAGAACACCGGGGAGCTGTTTTTT
15	TRBV3-1/TRBV3-2	TRBJ1-2	once	.	CASSQGATWDYGYTF	TGTGCCAGCAGCCAAGGGGCCACGTGGGACTATGGCTACACCTTC
14	TRBV6-6	TRBJ2-5	.	.	CASSKSGPQETQYF	TGTGCCAGCAGTAAGAGCGGGCCCCAGGAGACCCAGTACTTC
15	TRBV19	TRBJ2-1	.	TRBD2	CASSIRRGGNNEQFF	TGTGCCAGTAGTATACGGCGGGGGGGCAACAATGAGCAGTTCTTC
14	TRBV28	TRBJ2-1	.	.	CASSLFFLRNEQFF	TGTGCCAGCAGTTTGTTTTTCCTTAGGAATGAGCAGTTCTTC
16	TRBV28	TRBJ1-2	few	.	CASSSPSWGALYGYTF	TGTGCCAGCAGTTCTCCTAGTTGGGGAGCCCTGTATGGCTACACCTTC
12	TRBV18	TRBJ1-2	.	.	CASSPGEYGYTF	TGTGCCAGCTCACCAGGGGAGTATGGCTACACCTTC
13	TRBV2	TRBJ1-2	.	.	CASSLRAGDGYTF	TGTGCCAGCAGCCTCCGGGCAGGGGATGGCTACACCTTC
18	TRBV28	TRBJ1-3	.	.	CASSFRGRRGSSGNTIYF	TGTGCCAGCAGTTTTCGGGGTAGAAGGGGATCCTCGGGAAACACCATATATTTT
15	TRBV28	TRBJ1-4	few	.	CASTKWDIANEKLFF	TGTGCCAGCACCAAGTGGGACATAGCTAATGAAAAACTGTTTTTT
15	TRBV7-9	TRBJ2-2	.	.	CASSLADHYTGELFF	TGTGCCAGCAGCTTAGCCGACCATTACACCGGGGAGCTGTTTTTT
11	TRBV29-1	TRBJ2-3	.	.	CSATYSLAQYF	TGCAGCGCGACCTACAGCCTCGCGCAGTATTTT
11	TRBV18	TRBJ2-2	.	.	CASSLLGELFF	TGTGCCAGCTCACTCCTCGGGGAGCTGTTTTTT
14	TRBV2	TRBJ1-6	.	.	CASSDSRTVSPLHF	TGTGCCAGCAGTGACTCTAGGACAGTTTCACCCCTCCACTTT
14	TRBV11-2	TRBJ2-2	.	.	CASRNRRDTGELFF	TGTGCCAGCAGGAACCGGAGGGACACCGGGGAGCTGTTTTTT
14	TRBV9	TRBJ2-1	.	.	CASSVLSSYNEQFF	TGTGCCAGCAGCGTATTAAGCTCCTACAATGAGCAGTTCTTC
13	TRBV28	TRBJ1-5	once	.	CASSLDSNQPQHF	TGTGCCAGCAGTTTAGACAGCAATCAGCCCCAGCATTTT
16	TRBV5-1	TRBJ1-2	.	TRBD1	CASSLDPGQGNYGYTF	TGCGCCAGCAGCTTGGACCCGGGACAGGGTAACTATGGCTACACCTTC
16	TRBV4-2	TRBJ1-1	once	TRBD1	CASSQEQGGWYTEAFF	TGTGCCAGCAGCCAAGAACAGGGGGGCTGGTACACTGAAGCTTTCTTT
14	TRBV19	TRBJ1-2	.	TRBD1	CASRRRGTGEGYTF	TGTGCCAGTAGACGCCGAGGGACAGGGGAAGGCTACACCTTC
14	TRBV7-8	TRBJ1-4	once	.	CASSLDWTNEKLFF	TGTGCCAGCAGTCTTGACTGGACTAATGAAAAACTGTTTTTT
14	TRBV28	TRBJ1-2	.	.	CASTRGQGRGGYTF	TGTGCCAGCACCCGAGGTCAGGGAAGGGGGGGCTACACCTTC